A selection of T cell receptor beta chains follows, all from one sample in a study of cytomegalovirus exposure and HLA in healthy donors. The repertoire was sequenced with immunoSEQ multiplex PCR; TCRdb's copy has only in-frame clones and lacks some. The profile shows approximately 160,000 clones, 84% of them singletons. The sample was PBMCs. Every receptor here comes from a young man in good health and CMV-seronegative. The CDR3 runs from the conserved cysteine through the conserved F or W. The D gene is left open where the match is weak. Size is omitted from some rows. Given values are once, few, many or a class for expanded clones.

size	J	V	D	CDR3	DNA
NA	TRBJ1-1	TRBV18	TRBD1	CASSRGLETEAFF	TGTGCCAGCTCAAGGGGGCTGGAAACTGAAGCTTTCTTT
NA	TRBJ2-7	TRBV10-3	TRBD1	CAISEATGGSQYF	TGTGCCATCAGTGAGGCGACAGGGGGGTCGCAGTACTTC
NA	TRBJ1-3	TRBV7-6	NA	CASSLGQASGNTIYF	TGTGCCAGCAGCTTAGGACAGGCCTCTGGAAACACCATATATTTT
NA	TRBJ2-7	TRBV18	NA	CASSPSTGVVGEQYF	TGTGCCAGCTCACCGTCTACGGGGGTGGTAGGCGAGCAGTACTTC
NA	TRBJ1-2	TRBV13	TRBD1	CASSLLVQGGTYGYTF	TGTGCCAGCAGCTTACTAGTACAGGGGGGAACCTATGGCTACACCTTC
NA	TRBJ2-7	TRBV6-1	TRBD2	CASSEEDGGAVEQYF	TGTGCCAGCAGTGAAGAGGACGGGGGGGCTGTGGAGCAGTACTTC
once	TRBJ1-4	TRBV19	TRBD1	CASSPNRGLGEKLFF	TGTGCCAGTAGCCCAAATAGGGGGCTAGGGGAAAAACTGTTTTTT
NA	TRBJ2-7	TRBV5-1	TRBD2	CASSLALGLAFHEQYF	TGCGCCAGCAGCTTGGCCTTAGGACTAGCTTTCCACGAGCAGTACTTC
NA	TRBJ2-1	TRBV27	NA	CASQGGAKQFF	TGTGCCAGCCAGGGGGGAGCTAAACAGTTCTTC
NA	TRBJ2-1	TRBV9	NA	CASSKRAYSKGGATYNEQFF	TGTGCCAGCAGCAAGCGGGCGTACTCTAAGGGGGGGGCGACCTACAATGAGCAGTTCTTC
NA	TRBJ1-1	TRBV6-1	TRBD1	CASSPTGQANTEAFF	TGTGCCAGCAGCCCTACGGGACAGGCGAACACTGAAGCTTTCTTT
NA	TRBJ2-7	TRBV5-1	TRBD1	CASSFGDSSYEQYF	TGCGCCAGCAGCTTTGGGGACAGCTCCTACGAGCAGTACTTC
NA	TRBJ1-1	TRBV25-1	NA	CASTDALGSTEAFF	TGTGCCAGCACCGACGCCCTGGGCTCCACTGAAGCTTTCTTT
once	TRBJ2-7	TRBV7-2	NA	CASSLVQAKTSNYEQYF	TGTGCCAGCAGCTTGGTACAGGCCAAGACTAGTAACTACGAGCAGTACTTC
NA	TRBJ2-1	TRBV19	TRBD2	CASKGTSGRLVYEQFF	TGTGCCAGTAAGGGAACTAGCGGGAGATTGGTCTATGAGCAGTTCTTC
NA	TRBJ1-1	TRBV28	NA	CASSVLRGRDILFF	TGTGCCAGCAGCGTACTCCGGGGCCGGGACATTTTGTTCTTT
NA	TRBJ2-7	TRBV4-3	NA	CASSQGNRASYEQYF	TGCGCCAGCAGCCAAGGAAACAGGGCCTCCTACGAGCAGTACTTC
NA	TRBJ1-5	TRBV27	TRBD1	CASAIHRGGIRSGNQPQHF	TGTGCCAGCGCAATCCACAGGGGCGGGATACGATCGGGCAATCAGCCCCAGCATTTT
NA	TRBJ2-3	TRBV7-6	NA	CASSPDGATDTQYF	TGTGCCAGCAGCCCCGATGGGGCCACAGATACGCAGTATTTT
NA	TRBJ1-1	TRBV10-2	NA	CASSESAGVVEAFF	TGCGCCAGCAGTGAGTCGGCAGGGGTAGTTGAAGCTTTCTTT
NA	TRBJ2-7	TRBV18	NA	CASSPDIFYEQYF	TGTGCCAGCTCACCAGACATATTCTACGAGCAGTACTTC
NA	TRBJ2-1	TRBV7-9	NA	CASSPEGTYNEQFF	TGTGCCAGCAGCCCGGAGGGGACCTACAATGAGCAGTTCTTC
NA	TRBJ2-7	TRBV7-8	NA	CASSFPSQGPTYEQYF	TGTGCCAGCAGCTTTCCGTCACAGGGACCGACCTACGAGCAGTACTTC
NA	TRBJ1-1	TRBV12-5	NA	CASGLRVDTEAFF	TGTGCTAGTGGTCTCCGAGTCGACACTGAAGCTTTCTTT
NA	TRBJ2-1	TRBV5-1	NA	CASSWRGITLPNNEQFF	TGCGCCAGCAGCTGGAGGGGCATAACTCTGCCCAACAATGAGCAGTTCTTC
NA	TRBJ1-2	TRBV14	NA	CASSRRGSYGYTF	TGTGCCAGCAGCCGACGGGGGAGCTATGGCTACACCTTC
NA	TRBJ1-1	TRBV28	NA	CASSFWGRMNTEAFF	TGTGCCAGCAGTTTCTGGGGGAGGATGAACACTGAAGCTTTCTTT
NA	TRBJ2-5	TRBV4-1	NA	CASSQESAGGYQETQYF	TGCGCCAGCAGCCAAGAGTCGGCCGGGGGTTACCAAGAGACCCAGTACTTC
NA	TRBJ2-3	TRBV7-9	TRBD2	CASSLLLGLAGGPRDTQYF	TGTGCCAGCAGCCTACTCTTAGGACTAGCGGGAGGGCCCAGGGATACGCAGTATTTT
NA	TRBJ2-7	TRBV27	NA	CASSRGTASYEQYF	TGTGCCAGCAGTCGGGGGACGGCCTCCTACGAGCAGTACTTC
NA	TRBJ2-7	TRBV27	TRBD1	CASSLDYRGPAYEQYF	TGTGCCAGCAGCTTAGATTACAGGGGCCCAGCCTACGAGCAGTACTTC
NA	TRBJ2-7	TRBV9	NA	CASSDHRGGGQPGGEQYF	TGTGCCAGCAGCGACCACAGGGGGGGTGGGCAGCCTGGTGGCGAGCAGTACTTC
NA	TRBJ2-7	TRBV7-2	NA	CASSFDSYEQYF	TGTGCCAGCAGCTTTGATAGCTACGAGCAGTACTTC
NA	TRBJ2-1	TRBV6-1	NA	CASSDRAFSYNEQFF	TGTGCCAGCAGTGACAGGGCTTTTTCCTACAATGAGCAGTTCTTC